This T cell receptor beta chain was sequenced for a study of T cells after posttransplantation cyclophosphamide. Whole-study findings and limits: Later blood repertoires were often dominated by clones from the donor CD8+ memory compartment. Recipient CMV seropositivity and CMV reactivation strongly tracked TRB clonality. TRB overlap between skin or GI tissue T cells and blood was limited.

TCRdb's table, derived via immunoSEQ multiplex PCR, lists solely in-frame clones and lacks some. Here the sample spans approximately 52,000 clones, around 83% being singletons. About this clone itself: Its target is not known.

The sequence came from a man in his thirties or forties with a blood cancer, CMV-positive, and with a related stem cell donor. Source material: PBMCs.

The CDR3, as DNA: TGTGCCACGATGGCGAGAGACAGGGTACCCTACGAGCAGTACTTC. It codes for CATMARDRVPYEQYF. The chain uses TRBV5-4 and TRBJ2-7, with 7 bases fitting TRBD1. Germline V CDR1 and CDR2: SGHNT, YYREEE (reference sequence). The CDR3 loop spans 15 amino acids. V lost 9 bases to trimming and J lost 2 bases; unmatched junction nucleotides: 14.